The rows below give T cell receptor beta chains drawn from one sample of a study of OX40 agonist ivuxolimab in advanced cancers. Sequencing used immunoSEQ multiplex PCR; TCRdb keeps in-frame clones, though not all of them. The sample includes about 21,000 clones, more than 75% of them seen just once. The source material was CD4+ or CD8+ T cells sorted from blood, sampled in a trial of the OX40 agonist ivuxolimab. The receptors derive from an adult with an advanced solid tumor such as melanoma, head and neck, liver or kidney cancer. Each CDR3 is given with its conserved first and last residue. Fields, in order: CDR3 protein, CDR3 DNA, clone size, D gene, V gene, J gene. D genes are given only for firm matches. Not all rows give a size; the values are once, few, many and, for expanded clones, a class.

CASSEGWGHNEQFF	TGTGCCAGCAGCGAGGGGTGGGGTCACAATGAGCAGTTCTTC	.	.	TRBV9	TRBJ2-1
CASTRWTSGRALGTGELFF	TGTGCCAGTACGCGGTGGACTAGCGGGAGAGCATTGGGAACCGGGGAGCTGTTTTTT	.	TRBD2	TRBV19	TRBJ2-2
CASSSLAGDYNEQFF	TGTGCCAGCAGTTCCCTAGCGGGGGACTACAATGAGCAGTTCTTC	.	TRBD2	TRBV6-4	TRBJ2-1
CASSIGSAREQYF	TGTGCCAGTAGTATTGGGTCGGCTAGGGAGCAGTACTTC	once	.	TRBV19	TRBJ2-7
CASRALRVYF	TGTGCCAGCAGAGCACTCCGGGTGTACTTC	.	.	TRBV2	TRBJ2-7
CASSSRGGRGEKLFF	TGTGCCAGCAGTTCTCGTGGGGGCCGTGGTGAAAAACTGTTTTTT	.	.	TRBV27	TRBJ1-4
CAGSSMDRGHGYTF	TGTGCCGGCTCATCCATGGACAGGGGGCATGGCTACACCTTC	.	TRBD1	TRBV2	TRBJ1-2
CASSVARDFYGYTF	TGTGCCAGCAGCGTAGCTCGGGACTTCTATGGCTACACCTTC	.	.	TRBV9	TRBJ1-2
CAWSMGLAYEQYF	TGTGCCTGGAGTATGGGACTAGCATACGAGCAGTACTTC	once	TRBD2	TRBV30	TRBJ2-7
CASSPEGAIYGYTF	TGTGCCAGCAGCCCGGAGGGCGCAATCTATGGCTACACCTTC	.	.	TRBV7-9	TRBJ1-2
CATSRDKGTLDHPFF	TGTGCCACCAGCAGAGATAAGGGGACTCTCGATCACCCGTTCTTC	.	.	TRBV15	TRBJ2-1
CASSLDRLPGETQYF	TGTGCCAGCAGCTTAGATCGGTTGCCTGGAGAGACCCAGTACTTC	.	.	TRBV11-2	TRBJ2-5
CASSYSRRGGRNEQFF	TGTGCCAGCAGTTACTCGAGGAGGGGGGGTCGCAATGAGCAGTTCTTC	.	.	TRBV6-5	TRBJ2-1
CASSYYRSYYGYTF	TGTGCCAGCAGTTACTACAGGTCCTACTATGGCTACACCTTC	.	.	TRBV6-5	TRBJ1-2
CASSPDENEQFF	TGTGCCAGCAGCCCGGATGAAAATGAGCAGTTCTTC	.	.	TRBV5-4	TRBJ2-1
CASSPPGSGANVLTF	TGTGCCAGCTCCCCGCCGGGCTCTGGGGCCAACGTCCTGACTTTC	.	.	TRBV18	TRBJ2-6
CASSPHSGTAYNEQFF	TGTGCCAGCAGCCCCCATAGCGGGACAGCCTACAATGAGCAGTTCTTC	.	.	TRBV7-9	TRBJ2-1
CATSGRQGPRLGAQYF	TGTGCCACCAGCGGAAGACAGGGACCTCGATTGGGGGCGCAGTATTTT	.	TRBD1	TRBV15	TRBJ2-3